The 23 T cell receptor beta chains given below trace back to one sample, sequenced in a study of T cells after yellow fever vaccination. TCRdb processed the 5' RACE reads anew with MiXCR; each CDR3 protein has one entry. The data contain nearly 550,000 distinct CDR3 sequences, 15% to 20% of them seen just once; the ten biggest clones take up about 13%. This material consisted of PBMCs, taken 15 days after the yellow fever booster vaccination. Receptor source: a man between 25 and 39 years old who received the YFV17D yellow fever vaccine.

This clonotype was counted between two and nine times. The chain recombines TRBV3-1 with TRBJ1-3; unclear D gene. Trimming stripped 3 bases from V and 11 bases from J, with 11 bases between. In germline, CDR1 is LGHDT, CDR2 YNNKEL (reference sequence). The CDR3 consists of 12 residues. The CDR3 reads CASSHRDLPIYF. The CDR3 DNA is TGTGCCAGCAGCCACAGAGATCTACCCATATATTTT. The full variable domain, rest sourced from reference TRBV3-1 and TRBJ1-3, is DTAVSQTPKYLVTQMGNDKSIKCEQNLGHDTMYWYKQDSKKFLKIMFSYNNKELIINETVPNRFSPKSPDKAHLNLHINSLELGDSAVYFCASSHRDLPIYFGEGSWLTVV.

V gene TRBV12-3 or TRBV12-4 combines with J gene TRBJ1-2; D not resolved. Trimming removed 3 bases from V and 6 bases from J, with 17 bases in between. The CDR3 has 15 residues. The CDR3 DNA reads TGTGCCAGCAGTTTTTCCGTCCGGAGCGGTAATGGCTACACCTTC. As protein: CASSFSVRSGNGYTF.

In nucleotides, the CDR3 is TGTGCCAGCAGCTTGCACCCCACAGAGAGTGGCACTGAAGCTTTCTTT. This translates into CASSLHPTESGTEAFF. V and J are TRBV5-5 and TRBJ1-1; D uncertain. This CDR3 comprises 16 residues. CDR1 SGHKS and CDR2 YYEKEE come from the germline V gene (reference sequence). Trimming removed 1 base from V and 4 bases from J, with 17 bases in between.

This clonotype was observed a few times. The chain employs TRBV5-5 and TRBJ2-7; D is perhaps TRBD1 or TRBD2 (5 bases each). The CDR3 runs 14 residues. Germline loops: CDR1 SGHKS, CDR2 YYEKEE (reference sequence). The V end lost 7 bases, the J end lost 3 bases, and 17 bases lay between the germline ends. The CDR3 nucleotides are TGTGCCAGCGATTCGGGATTAGGGGTCTACGAGCAGTACTTC. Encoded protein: CASDSGLGVYEQYF.

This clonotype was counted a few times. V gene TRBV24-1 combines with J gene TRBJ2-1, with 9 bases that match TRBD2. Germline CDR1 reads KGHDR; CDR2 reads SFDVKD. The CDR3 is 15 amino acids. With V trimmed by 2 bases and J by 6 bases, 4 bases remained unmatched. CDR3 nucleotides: TGTGCCACCAGTGATTCTAGCGGGAAGGGCAATGAGCAGTTCTTC. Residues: CATSDSSGKGNEQFF.

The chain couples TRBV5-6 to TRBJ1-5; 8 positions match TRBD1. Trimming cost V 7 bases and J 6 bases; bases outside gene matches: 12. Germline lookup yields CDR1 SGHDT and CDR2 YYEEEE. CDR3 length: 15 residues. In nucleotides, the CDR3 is TGTGCCAGCGGCCCAGGGGGCGTCTGCGGTCAGCCCCAGCATTTT. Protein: CASGPGGVCGQPQHF. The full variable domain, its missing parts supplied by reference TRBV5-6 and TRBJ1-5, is DAGVTQSPTHLIKTRGQQVTLRCSPKSGHDTVSWYQQALGQGPQFIFQYYEEEERQRGNFPDRFSGHQFPNYSSELNVNALLLGDSALYLCASGPGGVCGQPQHFGDGTRLSIL.

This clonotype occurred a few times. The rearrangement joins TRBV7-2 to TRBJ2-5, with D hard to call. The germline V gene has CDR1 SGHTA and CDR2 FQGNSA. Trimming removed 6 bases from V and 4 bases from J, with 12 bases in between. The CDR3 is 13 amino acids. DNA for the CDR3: TGTGCCAGCAGTAGGACCCCGCGAGAGACCCAGTACTTC. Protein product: CASSRTPRETQYF.

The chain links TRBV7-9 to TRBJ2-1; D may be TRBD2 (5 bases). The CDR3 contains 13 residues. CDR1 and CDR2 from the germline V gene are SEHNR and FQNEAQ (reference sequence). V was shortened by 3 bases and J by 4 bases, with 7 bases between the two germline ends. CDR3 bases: TGTGCCAGCAGCTTCGGGGTTTACAATGAGCAGTTCTTC. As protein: CASSFGVYNEQFF.

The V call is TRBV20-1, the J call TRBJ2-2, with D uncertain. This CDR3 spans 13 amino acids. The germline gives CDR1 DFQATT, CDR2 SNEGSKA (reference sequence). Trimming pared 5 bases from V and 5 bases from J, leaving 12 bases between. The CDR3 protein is CSAEGTPTGELFF. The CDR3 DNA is TGCAGTGCTGAAGGTACACCGACCGGGGAGCTGTTTTTT.

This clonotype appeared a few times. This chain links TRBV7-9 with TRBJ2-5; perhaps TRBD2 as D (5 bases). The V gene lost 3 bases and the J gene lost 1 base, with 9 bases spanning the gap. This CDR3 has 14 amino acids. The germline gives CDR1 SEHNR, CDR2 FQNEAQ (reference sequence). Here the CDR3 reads CASSFPGVQETQYF. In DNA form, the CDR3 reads TGTGCCAGCAGCTTTCCCGGGGTCCAAGAGACCCAGTACTTC. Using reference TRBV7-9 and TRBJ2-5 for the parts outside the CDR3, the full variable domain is DTGVSQNPRHKITKRGQNVTFRCDPISEHNRLYWYRQTLGQGPEFLTYFQNEAQLEKSRLLSDRFSAERPKGSFSTLEIQRTEQGDSAMYLCASSFPGVQETQYFGPGTRLLVL.

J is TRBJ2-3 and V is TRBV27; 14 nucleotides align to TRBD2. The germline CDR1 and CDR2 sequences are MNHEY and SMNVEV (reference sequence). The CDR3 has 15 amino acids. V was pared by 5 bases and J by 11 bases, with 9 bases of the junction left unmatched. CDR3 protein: CASSKMGLAGEWQYF. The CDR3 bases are TGTGCCAGCAGTAAAATGGGACTAGCGGGAGAATGGCAGTATTTT.

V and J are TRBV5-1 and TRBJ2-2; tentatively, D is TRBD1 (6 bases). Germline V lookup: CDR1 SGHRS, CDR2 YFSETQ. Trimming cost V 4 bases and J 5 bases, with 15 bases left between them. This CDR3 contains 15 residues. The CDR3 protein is CASSLSTQGTGELFF. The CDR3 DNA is TGCGCCAGCAGCCTTTCGACACAGGGAACCGGGGAGCTGTTTTTT. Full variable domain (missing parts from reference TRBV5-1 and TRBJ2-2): KAGVTQTPRYLIKTRGQQVTLSCSPISGHRSVSWYQQTPGQGLQFLFEYFSETQRNKGNFPGRFSGRQFSNSRSEMNVSTLELGDSALYLCASSLSTQGTGELFFGEGSRLTVL.

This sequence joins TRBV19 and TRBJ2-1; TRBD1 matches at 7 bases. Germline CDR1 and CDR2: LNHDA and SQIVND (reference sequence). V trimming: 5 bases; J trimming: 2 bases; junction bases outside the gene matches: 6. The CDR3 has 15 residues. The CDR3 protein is CASSARQGTYNEQFF. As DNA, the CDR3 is TGTGCCAGTAGTGCAAGACAGGGTACCTACAATGAGCAGTTCTTC.

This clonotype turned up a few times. The CDR3 loop is CASSVGSRETSPLHF. CDR3 DNA: TGTGCCAGCAGCGTAGGAAGCAGGGAAACCTCACCCCTCCACTTT. The genes are TRBV9 and TRBJ1-6; D may be TRBD1 (5 bases). Per germline, CDR1 SGDLS and CDR2 YYNGEE. The V and J ends lost 0 bases and 10 bases respectively, with 14 bases between them. The CDR3 consists of 15 residues.

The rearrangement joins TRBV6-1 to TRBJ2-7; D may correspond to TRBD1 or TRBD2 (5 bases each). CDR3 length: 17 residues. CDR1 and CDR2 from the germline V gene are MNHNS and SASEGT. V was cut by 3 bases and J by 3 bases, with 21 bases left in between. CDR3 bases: TGTGCCAGCAGTGAGAGGGGTAGCCGAGGTTTGGTCTACGAGCAGTACTTC. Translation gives CASSERGSRGLVYEQYF.

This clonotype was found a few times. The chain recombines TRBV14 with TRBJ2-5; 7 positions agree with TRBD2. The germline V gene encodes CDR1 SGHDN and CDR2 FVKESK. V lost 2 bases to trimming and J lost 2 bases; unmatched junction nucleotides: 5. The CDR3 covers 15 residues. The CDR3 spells CASSQRVGLQETQYF. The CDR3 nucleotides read TGTGCCAGCAGCCAACGTGTGGGACTACAAGAGACCCAGTACTTC.

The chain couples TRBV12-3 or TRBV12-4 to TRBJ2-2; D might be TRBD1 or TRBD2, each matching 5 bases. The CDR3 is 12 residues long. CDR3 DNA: TGTGCGTCTGTCCTGGGGGCCGGGGAGCTGTTTTTT. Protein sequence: CASVLGAGELFF.

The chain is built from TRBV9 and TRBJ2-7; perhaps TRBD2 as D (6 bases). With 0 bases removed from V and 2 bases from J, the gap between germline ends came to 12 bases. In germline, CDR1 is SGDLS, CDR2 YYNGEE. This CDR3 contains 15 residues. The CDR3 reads CASSVEAGAAYEQYF. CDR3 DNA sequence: TGTGCCAGCAGCGTAGAAGCGGGTGCCGCCTACGAGCAGTACTTC.

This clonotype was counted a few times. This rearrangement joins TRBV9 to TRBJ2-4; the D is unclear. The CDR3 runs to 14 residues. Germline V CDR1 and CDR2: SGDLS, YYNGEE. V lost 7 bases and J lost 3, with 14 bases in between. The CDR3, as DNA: TGTGCCAGCGGAGAGGCCCTAGGCAAAAACATTCAGTACTTC. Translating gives CASGEALGKNIQYF. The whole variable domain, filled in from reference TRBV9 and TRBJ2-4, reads DSGVTQTPKHLITATGQRVTLRCSPRSGDLSVYWYQQSLDQGLQFLIQYYNGEERAKGNILERFSAQQFPDLHSELNLSSLELGDSALYFCASGEALGKNIQYFGAGTRLSVL.

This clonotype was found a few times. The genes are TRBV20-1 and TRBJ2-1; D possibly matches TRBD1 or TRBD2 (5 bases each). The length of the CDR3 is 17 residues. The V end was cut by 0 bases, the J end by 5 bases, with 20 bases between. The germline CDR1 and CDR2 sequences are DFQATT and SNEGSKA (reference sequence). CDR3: CSARDRFGAAQHNEQFF. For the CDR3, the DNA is TGCAGTGCTAGAGATCGGTTCGGGGCAGCTCAACACAATGAGCAGTTCTTC.

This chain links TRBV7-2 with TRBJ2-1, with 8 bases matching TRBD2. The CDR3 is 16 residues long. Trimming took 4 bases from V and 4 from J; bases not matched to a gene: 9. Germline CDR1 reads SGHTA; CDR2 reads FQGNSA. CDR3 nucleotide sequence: TGTGCCAGCAGCTCCTCCGGGACTAGAACTTACAATGAGCAGTTCTTC. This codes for CASSSSGTRTYNEQFF. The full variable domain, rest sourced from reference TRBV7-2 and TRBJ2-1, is GAGVSQSPSNKVTEKGKDVELRCDPISGHTALYWYRQSLGQGLEFLIYFQGNSAPDKSGLPSDRFSAERTGGSVSTLTIQRTQQEDSAVYLCASSSSGTRTYNEQFFGPGTRLTVL.

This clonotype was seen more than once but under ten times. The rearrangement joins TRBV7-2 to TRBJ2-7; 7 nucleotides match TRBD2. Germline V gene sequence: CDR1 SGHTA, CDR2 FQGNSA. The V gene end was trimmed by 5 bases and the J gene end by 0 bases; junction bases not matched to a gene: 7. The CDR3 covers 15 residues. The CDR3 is CASSIQRGSSYEQYF. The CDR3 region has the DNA TGTGCCAGCAGCATACAGCGGGGCAGCTCCTACGAGCAGTACTTC. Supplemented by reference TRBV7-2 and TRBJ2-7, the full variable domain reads GAGVSQSPSNKVTEKGKDVELRCDPISGHTALYWYRQSLGQGLEFLIYFQGNSAPDKSGLPSDRFSAERTGGSVSTLTIQRTQQEDSAVYLCASSIQRGSSYEQYFGPGTRLTVT.

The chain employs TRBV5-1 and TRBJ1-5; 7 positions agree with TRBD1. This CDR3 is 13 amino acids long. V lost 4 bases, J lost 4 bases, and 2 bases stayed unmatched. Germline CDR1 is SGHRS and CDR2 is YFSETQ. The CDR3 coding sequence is TGCGCCAGCAGCATACAGGGGAATCAGCCCCAGCATTTT. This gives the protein CASSIQGNQPQHF.